The rows below give T cell receptor beta chains drawn from one sample of a study of T-cell reconstitution after alpha-beta-depleted transplantation in children. TCRdb recomputed calls from the PCR reads with MiXCR, one row per CDR3 protein. The table has about 610,000 distinct CDR3 sequences, roughly 10% seen once. This sample comprised PBMCs from the stem cell graft donor, obtained from the stem cell graft. The receptors here all came from a human donor who donated a stem cell graft to a child with acute myeloid leukemia. CDR3s include the opening cysteine and the closing phenylalanine or tryptophan. A D gene is named only where the DNA matches it firmly. The size field is filled for only some rows; it gives once, few, many or a size class.

D gene,V gene,clone size,CDR3 length,J gene,CDR3 protein,CDR3 DNA
.,TRBV30,few,10,TRBJ1-1,CATRPAKAFF,TGTGCCACCCGCCCCGCTAAAGCTTTCTTT
.,TRBV6-5,.,13,TRBJ2-5,CASSYWGAETQYF,TGTGCCAGCAGTTACTGGGGCGCGGAGACCCAGTACTTC
TRBD1,TRBV20-1,.,13,TRBJ1-4,CSARGQGEEKLFF,TGCAGTGCTAGGGGACAGGGGGAGGAAAAACTGTTTTTT
TRBD1,TRBV3-1,.,15,TRBJ2-5,CASRPTGGYQETQYF,TGTGCCAGCAGGCCGACAGGGGGCTACCAAGAGACCCAGTACTTC
TRBD2,TRBV2,.,16,TRBJ2-1,CASSESGGASYNEQFF,TGTGCCAGCAGTGAATCGGGGGGGGCTTCCTACAATGAGCAGTTCTTC
.,TRBV9,many,14,TRBJ2-1,CASSALTVYNEQFF,TGTGCCAGCAGCGCCCTAACAGTTTACAATGAGCAGTTCTTC
TRBD1,TRBV20-1,few,16,TRBJ2-5,CSAGGDLDRGGETQYF,TGCAGTGCTGGGGGGGACCTTGACAGGGGGGGAGAGACCCAGTACTTC
TRBD2,TRBV20-1,few,15,TRBJ2-7,CSAREQTSGAYEQYF,TGCAGTGCTAGAGAACAGACTAGCGGAGCCTACGAGCAGTACTTC
.,TRBV28,.,14,TRBJ2-1,CASQSGTSYNEQFF,TGTGCCAGTCAAAGCGGGACATCCTACAATGAGCAGTTCTTC
.,TRBV29-1,many,14,TRBJ1-1,CSVPGSLKNTEAFF,TGCAGCGTGCCGGGGAGTTTAAAGAACACTGAAGCTTTCTTT
.,TRBV12-3/TRBV12-4,few,13,TRBJ1-2,CASSSQGIDGYTF,TGTGCCAGCAGTTCGCAGGGGATAGATGGCTACACCTTC
.,TRBV6-1,.,15,TRBJ2-5,CASIPAAGHSETQYF,TGTGCCAGCATCCCGGCGGCAGGGCACTCAGAGACCCAGTACTTC
TRBD1,TRBV24-1,.,20,TRBJ2-5,CATSDSLPGQGIFCGETQYF,TGTGCCACCAGTGATTCTTTACCGGGACAGGGAATTTTTTGTGGAGAGACCCAGTACTTC
.,TRBV7-3,few,14,TRBJ2-7,CASSLVPSWDEQYF,TGTGCCAGCAGCTTAGTGCCTAGCTGGGACGAGCAGTACTTC